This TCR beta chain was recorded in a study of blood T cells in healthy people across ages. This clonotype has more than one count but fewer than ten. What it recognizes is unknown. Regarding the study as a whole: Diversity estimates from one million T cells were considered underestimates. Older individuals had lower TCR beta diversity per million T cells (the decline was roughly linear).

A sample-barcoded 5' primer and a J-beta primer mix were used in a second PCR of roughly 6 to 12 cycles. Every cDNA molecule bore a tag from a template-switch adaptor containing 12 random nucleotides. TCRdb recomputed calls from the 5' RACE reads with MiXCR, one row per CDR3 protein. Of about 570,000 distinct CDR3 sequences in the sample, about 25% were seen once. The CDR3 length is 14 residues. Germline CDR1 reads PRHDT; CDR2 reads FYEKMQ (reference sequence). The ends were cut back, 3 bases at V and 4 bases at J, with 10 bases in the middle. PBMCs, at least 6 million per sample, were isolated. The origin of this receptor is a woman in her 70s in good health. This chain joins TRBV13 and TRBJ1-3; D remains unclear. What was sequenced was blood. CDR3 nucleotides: TGTGCCAGCAGCTTCGGGTTAACGGGAAACACCATATATTTT. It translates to CASSFGLTGNTIYF.